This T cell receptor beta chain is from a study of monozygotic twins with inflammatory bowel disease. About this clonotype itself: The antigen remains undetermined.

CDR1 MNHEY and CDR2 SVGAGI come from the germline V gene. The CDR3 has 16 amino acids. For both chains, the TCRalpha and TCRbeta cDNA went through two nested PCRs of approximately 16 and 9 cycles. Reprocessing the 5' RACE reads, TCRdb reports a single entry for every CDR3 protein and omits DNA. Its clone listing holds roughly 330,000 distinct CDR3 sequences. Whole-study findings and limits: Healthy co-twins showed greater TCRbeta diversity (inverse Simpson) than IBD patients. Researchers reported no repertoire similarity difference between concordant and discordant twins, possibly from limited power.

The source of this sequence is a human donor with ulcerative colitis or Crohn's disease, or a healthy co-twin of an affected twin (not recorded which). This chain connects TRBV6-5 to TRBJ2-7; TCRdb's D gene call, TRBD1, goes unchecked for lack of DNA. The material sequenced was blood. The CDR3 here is CASSYSVGQGAHEQYF.